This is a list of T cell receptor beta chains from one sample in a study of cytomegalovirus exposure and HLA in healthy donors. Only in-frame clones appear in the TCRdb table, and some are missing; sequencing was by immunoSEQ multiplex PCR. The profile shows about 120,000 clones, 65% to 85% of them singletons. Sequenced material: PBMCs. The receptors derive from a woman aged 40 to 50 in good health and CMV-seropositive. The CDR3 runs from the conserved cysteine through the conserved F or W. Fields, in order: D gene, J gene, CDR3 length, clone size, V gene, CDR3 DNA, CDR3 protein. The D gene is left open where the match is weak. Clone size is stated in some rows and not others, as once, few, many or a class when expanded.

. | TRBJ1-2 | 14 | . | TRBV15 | TGTGCCACCAGCAGAGAACGGAGAGACTATGGCTACACCTTC | CATSRERRDYGYTF
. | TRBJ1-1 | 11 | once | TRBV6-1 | TGTGCCAGCACCGACAGGCTCGAAGCTTTCTTT | CASTDRLEAFF
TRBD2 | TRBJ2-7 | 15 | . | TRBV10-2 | TGCGCCAGCACCTCGTTAGCGGGCAGGTGGCACGAGCAGTACTTC | CASTSLAGRWHEQYF
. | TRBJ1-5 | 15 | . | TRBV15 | TGTGCCACCAGCAGAGTAGGGGCTAGCAATCAGCCCCAGCATTTT | CATSRVGASNQPQHF
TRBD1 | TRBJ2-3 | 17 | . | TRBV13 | TGTGCCAGCAGCCCAAACGCCGGACAGGGGGATTGGAATACGCAGTATTTT | CASSPNAGQGDWNTQYF
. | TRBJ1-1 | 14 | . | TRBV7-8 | TGTGCCAGCAGCTTCCGTCAGGGGAACACTGAAGCTTTCTTT | CASSFRQGNTEAFF
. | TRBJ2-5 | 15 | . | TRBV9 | TGTGCCAGCAGCGCGAGCGGACAGTTCCAAGAGACCCAGTACTTC | CASSASGQFQETQYF
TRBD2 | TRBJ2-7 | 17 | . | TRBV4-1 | TGCGCCAGCAGCTTACCCTGGACGGGAGGGAACTCCTACGAGCAGTACTTC | CASSLPWTGGNSYEQYF
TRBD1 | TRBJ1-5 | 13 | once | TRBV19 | TGTGCCAGTAGGCTGGACAGGCCATCGGCCCAGCATTTT | CASRLDRPSAQHF
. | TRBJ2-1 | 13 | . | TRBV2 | TGTGCCAGCAGTGAGAGCCCAAACAATGAGCAGTTCTTC | CASSESPNNEQFF
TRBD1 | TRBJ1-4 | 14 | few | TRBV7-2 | TGTGCCAGCAGCTTGGGACAGGGTAGAGAAAAACTGTTTTTT | CASSLGQGREKLFF
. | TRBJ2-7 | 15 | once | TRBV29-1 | TGCAGCGTTAAGCAGTTACAGGGAGCATCCTACGAGCAGTACTTC | CSVKQLQGASYEQYF
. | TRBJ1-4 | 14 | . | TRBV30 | TGTGCCTGGAGTGGACAGTCAACTAATGAAAAACTGTTTTTT | CAWSGQSTNEKLFF
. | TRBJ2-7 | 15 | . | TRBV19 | TGTGCCAGTAGTATTAGTATGGAGGGAACCTACGAGCAGTACTTC | CASSISMEGTYEQYF
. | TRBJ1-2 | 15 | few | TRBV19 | TGTGCCAGTAGTATAAACAGGGAAACTAACTATGGCTACACCTTC | CASSINRETNYGYTF
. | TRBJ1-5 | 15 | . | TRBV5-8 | TGTGCCAGCAGCTTAGGGGGATACGGCAATCAGCCCCAGCATTTT | CASSLGGYGNQPQHF
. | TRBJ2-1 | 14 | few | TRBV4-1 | TGCGCCAGCAGCCATCCTAGCGTCTACAATGAGCAGTTCTTC | CASSHPSVYNEQFF
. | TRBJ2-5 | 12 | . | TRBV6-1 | TGTGCCAGCAGTGAAGCGCGAGAGACCCAGTACTTC | CASSEARETQYF
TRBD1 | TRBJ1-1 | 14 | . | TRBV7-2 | TGTGCCAGCAGCTCCAGGGGGATGAACACTGAAGCTTTCTTT | CASSSRGMNTEAFF
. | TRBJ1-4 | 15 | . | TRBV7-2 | TGTGCCAGCAGGAGGGATACGGCAACTAATGAAAAACTGTTTTTT | CASRRDTATNEKLFF
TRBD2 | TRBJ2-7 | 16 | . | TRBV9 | TGTGCCAGCAGCGTAAGTGGACTAGCGGGAACCTACGAGCAGTACTTC | CASSVSGLAGTYEQYF
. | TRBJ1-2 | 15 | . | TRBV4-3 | TGCGCCAGCAGCCAAGGGGTCGGACAGCACTATGGCTACACCTTC | CASSQGVGQHYGYTF
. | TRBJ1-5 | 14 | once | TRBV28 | TGTGCCAGCAGTTTATTCGGGGGTGTCCAGCCCCAGCATTTT | CASSLFGGVQPQHF
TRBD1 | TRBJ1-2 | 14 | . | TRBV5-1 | TGCGCCAGCAGCTTGCGGGACAGAAACTATGGCTACACCTTC | CASSLRDRNYGYTF
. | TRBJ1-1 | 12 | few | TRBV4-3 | TGCGCCAGCAGCCAGATCGGCACTGAAGCTTTCTTT | CASSQIGTEAFF
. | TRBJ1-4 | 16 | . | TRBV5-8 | TGTGCCAGCAGCTTCGGGACTGGGGCAACTAATGAAAAACTGTTTTTT | CASSFGTGATNEKLFF